This T cell receptor (beta chain) came from a study of cytotoxic CD8 clonotypes in ibrutinib-treated CLL. About the study: For this cohort, patients were some 12 relapsed/refractory and some 15 treatment-naive, while 17 were IGHV unmutated.

The data were produced by immunoSEQ multiplex PCR, yet TCRdb's version contains in-frame clones alone and is incomplete. The profile shows roughly 300,000 clones, approximately 76% of them singletons. CDR1 and CDR2 (germline): SGDLS, YYNGEE. The CDR3 covers 13 residues. With 0 bases removed from V and 6 bases from J, the gap between germline ends came to 10 bases. On this clone itself: The antigen is not known.

Study-wide findings and caveats: The clonality went up when patients responded to ibrutinib and dropped back toward baseline at progression. Age-matched healthy donor levels were exceeded by baseline clonality, which tracked circulating CD8+ T-cell counts. For progressing versus sustained-remission patients, sampling times were not the same.

The TCR sequence derives from a human donor with chronic lymphocytic leukemia. This rearrangement joins TRBV9 to TRBJ2-7, with D possibly matching TRBD2 (6 bases). The sample here was PBMCs, taken at disease progression, from a patient treated with ibrutinib. CDR3 region: CASSVVGGGEQYF. CDR3 DNA sequence: TGTGCCAGCAGCGTAGTCGGGGGTGGCGAGCAGTACTTC. The entire variable domain, with the rest obtained from reference TRBV9 and TRBJ2-7, is as follows: DSGVTQTPKHLITATGQRVTLRCSPRSGDLSVYWYQQSLDQGLQFLIQYYNGEERAKGNILERFSAQQFPDLHSELNLSSLELGDSALYFCASSVVGGGEQYFGPGTRLTVT.